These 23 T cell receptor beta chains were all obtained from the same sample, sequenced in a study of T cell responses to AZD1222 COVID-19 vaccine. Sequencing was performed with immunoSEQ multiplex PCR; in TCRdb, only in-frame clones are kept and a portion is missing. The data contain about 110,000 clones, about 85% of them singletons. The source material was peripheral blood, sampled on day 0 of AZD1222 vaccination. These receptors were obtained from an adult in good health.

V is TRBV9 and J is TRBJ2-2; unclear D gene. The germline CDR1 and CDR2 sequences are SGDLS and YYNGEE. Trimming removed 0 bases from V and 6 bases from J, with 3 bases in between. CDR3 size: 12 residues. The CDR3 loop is CASSVVAGELFF. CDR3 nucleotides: TGTGCCAGCAGCGTAGTGGCCGGGGAGCTGTTTTTT.

The CDR3 reads CASSSDRALSNEQFF. The CDR3 DNA follows: TGTGCCAGCAGCTCAGACAGGGCTCTGAGTAATGAGCAGTTCTTC. V and J are TRBV5-4 and TRBJ2-1, with 7 bases identical to TRBD1. The CDR3 spans 15 residues. Germline V gene data show CDR1 as SGHNT and CDR2 as YYREEE (reference sequence). Losses at the gene ends were 3 bases for V and 7 bases for J; bases not matched to a gene: 10.

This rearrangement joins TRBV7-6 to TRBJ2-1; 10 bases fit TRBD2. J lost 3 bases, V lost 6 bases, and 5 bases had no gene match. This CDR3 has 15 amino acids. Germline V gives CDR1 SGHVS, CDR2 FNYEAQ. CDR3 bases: TGTGCCAGCAGTTCACAGCGGGAGGGCTACAATGAGCAGTTCTTC. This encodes CASSSQREGYNEQFF.

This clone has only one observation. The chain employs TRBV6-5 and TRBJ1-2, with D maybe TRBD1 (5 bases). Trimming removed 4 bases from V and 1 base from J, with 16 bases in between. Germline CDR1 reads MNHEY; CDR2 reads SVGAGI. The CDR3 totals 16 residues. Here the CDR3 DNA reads TGTGCCAGCAGTTCGATTTATGGACAACTTAACTATGGCTACACCTTC. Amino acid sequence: CASSSIYGQLNYGYTF.

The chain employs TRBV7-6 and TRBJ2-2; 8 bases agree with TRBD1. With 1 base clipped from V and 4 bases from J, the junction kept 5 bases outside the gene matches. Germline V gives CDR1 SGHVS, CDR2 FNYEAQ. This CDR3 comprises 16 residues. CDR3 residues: CASSLGRTGGTGELFF. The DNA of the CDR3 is TGTGCCAGCAGCTTAGGACGAACAGGGGGCACCGGGGAGCTGTTTTTT.

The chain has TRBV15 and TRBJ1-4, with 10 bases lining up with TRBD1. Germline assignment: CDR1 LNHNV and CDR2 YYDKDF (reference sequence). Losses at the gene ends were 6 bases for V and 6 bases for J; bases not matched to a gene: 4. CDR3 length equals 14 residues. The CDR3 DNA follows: TGTGCCACCAGTAGGACAGGGGGTTATGAAAAACTGTTTTTT. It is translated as CATSRTGGYEKLFF.

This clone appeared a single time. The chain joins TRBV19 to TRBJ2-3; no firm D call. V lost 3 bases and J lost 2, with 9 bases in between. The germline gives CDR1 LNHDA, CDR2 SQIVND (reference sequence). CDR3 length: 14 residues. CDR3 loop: CASSMGSYTDTQYF. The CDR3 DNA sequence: TGTGCCAGTAGTATGGGCTCCTACACAGATACGCAGTATTTT.

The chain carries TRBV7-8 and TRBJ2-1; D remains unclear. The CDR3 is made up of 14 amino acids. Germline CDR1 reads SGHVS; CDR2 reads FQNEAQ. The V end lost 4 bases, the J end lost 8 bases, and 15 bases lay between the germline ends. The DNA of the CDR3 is TGTGCCAGCAGCTCCCGCCTTAGCCCCCATGAGCAGTTCTTC. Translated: CASSSRLSPHEQFF.

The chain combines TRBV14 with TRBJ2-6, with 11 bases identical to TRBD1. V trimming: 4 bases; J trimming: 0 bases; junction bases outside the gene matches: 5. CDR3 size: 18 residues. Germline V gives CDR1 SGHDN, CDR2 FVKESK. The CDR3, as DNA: TGTGCCAGCAGCCGAACCGGGACAGGGGGCTCTGGGGCCAACGTCCTGACTTTC. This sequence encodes CASSRTGTGGSGANVLTF.

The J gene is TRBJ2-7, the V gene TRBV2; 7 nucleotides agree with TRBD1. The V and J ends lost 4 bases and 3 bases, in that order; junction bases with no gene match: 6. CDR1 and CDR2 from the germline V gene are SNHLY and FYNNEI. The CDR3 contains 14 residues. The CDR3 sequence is CASSVAQGFYEQYF. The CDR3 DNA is TGTGCCAGCAGTGTAGCACAGGGGTTCTACGAGCAGTACTTC.

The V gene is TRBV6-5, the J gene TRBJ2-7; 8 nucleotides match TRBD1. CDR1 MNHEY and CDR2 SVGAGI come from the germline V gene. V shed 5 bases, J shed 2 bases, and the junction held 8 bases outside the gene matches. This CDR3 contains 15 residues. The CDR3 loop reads CASSPLGTGTYEQYF. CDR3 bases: TGTGCCAGCAGTCCCCTGGGGACAGGCACCTACGAGCAGTACTTC.

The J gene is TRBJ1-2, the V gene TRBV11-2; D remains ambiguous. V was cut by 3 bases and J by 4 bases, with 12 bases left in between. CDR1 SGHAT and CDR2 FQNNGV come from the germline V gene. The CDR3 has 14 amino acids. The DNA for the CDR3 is TGTGCCAGCAGCTTGAAGGGCACTGCCTATGGCTACACCTTC. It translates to CASSLKGTAYGYTF.

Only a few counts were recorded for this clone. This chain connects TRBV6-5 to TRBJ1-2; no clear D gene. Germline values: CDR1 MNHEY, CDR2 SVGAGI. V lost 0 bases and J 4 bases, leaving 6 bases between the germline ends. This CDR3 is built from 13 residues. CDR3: CASSYSASYGYTF. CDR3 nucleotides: TGTGCCAGCAGTTACTCCGCCAGCTATGGCTACACCTTC.

The CDR3 DNA is TGTGCCAGTAGTATAGGAGGCGGGGGGATGCGTGAGACCCAGTACTTC. This sequence encodes CASSIGGGGMRETQYF. This sequence joins TRBV19 and TRBJ2-5; 8 positions match TRBD2. The CDR3 runs to 16 residues. J was trimmed by 5 bases and V by 1 base; bases with no gene match: 9. The germline gives CDR1 LNHDA, CDR2 SQIVND (reference sequence).

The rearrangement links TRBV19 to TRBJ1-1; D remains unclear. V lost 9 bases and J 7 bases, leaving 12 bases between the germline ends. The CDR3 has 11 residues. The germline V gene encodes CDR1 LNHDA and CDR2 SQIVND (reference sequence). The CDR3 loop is CASWVGLEAFF. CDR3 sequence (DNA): TGTGCCAGCTGGGTGGGCCTTGAAGCTTTCTTT.

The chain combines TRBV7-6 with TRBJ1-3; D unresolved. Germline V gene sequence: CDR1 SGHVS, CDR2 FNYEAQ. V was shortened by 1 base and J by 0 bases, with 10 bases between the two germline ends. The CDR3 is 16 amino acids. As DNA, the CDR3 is TGTGCCAGCAGCTTAGGGGCCAGCTTCTCTGGAAACACCATATATTTT. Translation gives CASSLGASFSGNTIYF.

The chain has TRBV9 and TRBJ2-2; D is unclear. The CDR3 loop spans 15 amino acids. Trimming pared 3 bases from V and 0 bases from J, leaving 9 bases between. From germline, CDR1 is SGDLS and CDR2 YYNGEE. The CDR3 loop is CASSARATNTGELFF. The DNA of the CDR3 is TGTGCCAGCAGCGCCCGGGCCACGAACACCGGGGAGCTGTTTTTT.

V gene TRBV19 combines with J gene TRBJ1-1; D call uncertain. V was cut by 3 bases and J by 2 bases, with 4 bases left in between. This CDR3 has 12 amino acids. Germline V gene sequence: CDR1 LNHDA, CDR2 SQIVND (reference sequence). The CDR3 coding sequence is TGTGCCAGTAGTATGGGTAACACTGAAGCTTTCTTT. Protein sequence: CASSMGNTEAFF.

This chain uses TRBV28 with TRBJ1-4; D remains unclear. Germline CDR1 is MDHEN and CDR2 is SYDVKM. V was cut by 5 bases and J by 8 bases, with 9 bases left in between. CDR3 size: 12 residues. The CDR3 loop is CASSQFVEKLFF. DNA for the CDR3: TGTGCCAGCAGTCAGTTTGTAGAAAAACTGTTTTTT. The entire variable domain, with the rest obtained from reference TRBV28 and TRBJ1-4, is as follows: DVKVTQSSRYLVKRTGEKVFLECVQDMDHENMFWYRQDPGLGLRLIYFSYDVKMKEKGDIPEGYSVSREKKERFSLILESASTNQTSMYLCASSQFVEKLFFGSGTQLSVL.

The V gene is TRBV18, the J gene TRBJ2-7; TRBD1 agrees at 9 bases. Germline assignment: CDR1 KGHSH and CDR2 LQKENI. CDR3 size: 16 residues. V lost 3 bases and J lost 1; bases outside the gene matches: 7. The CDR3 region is CASSPTAGTGSYEQYF. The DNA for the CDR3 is TGTGCCAGCTCACCGACGGCCGGGACAGGGTCCTACGAGCAGTACTTC. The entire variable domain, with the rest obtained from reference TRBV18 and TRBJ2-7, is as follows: NAGVMQNPRHLVRRRGQEARLRCSPMKGHSHVYWYRQLPEEGLKFMVYLQKENIIDESGMPKERFSAEFPKEGPSILRIQQVVRGDSAAYFCASSPTAGTGSYEQYFGPGTRLTVT.

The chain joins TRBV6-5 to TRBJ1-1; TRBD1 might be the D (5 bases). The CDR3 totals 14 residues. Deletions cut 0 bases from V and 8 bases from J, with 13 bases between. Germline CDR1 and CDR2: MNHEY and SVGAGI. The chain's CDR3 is CASSYSKGAAEAFF. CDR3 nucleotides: TGTGCCAGCAGTTACTCGAAAGGGGCCGCCGAAGCTTTCTTT.

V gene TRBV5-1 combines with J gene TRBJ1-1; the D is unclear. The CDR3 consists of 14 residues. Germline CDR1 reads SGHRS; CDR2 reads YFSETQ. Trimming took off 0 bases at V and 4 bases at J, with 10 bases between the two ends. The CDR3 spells CASSLEVVGTEAFF. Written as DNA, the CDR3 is TGCGCCAGCAGCTTGGAGGTGGTTGGCACTGAAGCTTTCTTT.

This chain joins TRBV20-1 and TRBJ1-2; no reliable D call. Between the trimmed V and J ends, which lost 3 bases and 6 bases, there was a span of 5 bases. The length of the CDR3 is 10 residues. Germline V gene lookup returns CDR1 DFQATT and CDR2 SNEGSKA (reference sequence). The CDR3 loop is CSASDNGYTF. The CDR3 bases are TGCAGTGCTAGTGACAATGGCTACACCTTC.